These T cell receptor beta chains were read from a single sample in a study of shared clonotypes between healthy human individuals. Some clones are missing from TCRdb's copy, which holds only in-frame ones; the method was immunoSEQ multiplex PCR. The sample includes approximately 1,000,000 clones, roughly 74% of them seen just once. Sequences were obtained from memory CD4+ T cells from PBMCs. These receptors were collected from a young man in good health. Some clones in this sample may be carry-over from other donors' samples. Both conserved end residues are part of each CDR3. The order of the fields is J gene, V gene, clone size, CDR3 length, D gene, CDR3 DNA, CDR3 protein. D genes are given only for firm matches. Some rows mark clone size as missing; the rest say once, few, many or name a class of expanded clone.

>TRBJ2-5|TRBV29-1|-|12|TRBD1
TGCAGCGTTAGGACAGGACAAGAGACCCAGTACTTC
CSVRTGQETQYF
>TRBJ1-1|TRBV15|-|13|TRBD1
TGTGCCACCAGCAGAGAGACAGGGGGTGAAGCTTTCTTT
CATSRETGGEAFF
>TRBJ2-7|TRBV18|-|15|TRBD1
TGTGCCAGCTCACCAATGCAGGGGGCTCTTGGCGAGCAGTACTTC
CASSPMQGALGEQYF
>TRBJ1-2|TRBV5-1|-|15|-
TGCGCCAGCAGCTTGGAGGCCGTGATACCCTATGGCTACACCTTC
CASSLEAVIPYGYTF
>TRBJ2-1|TRBV4-3|-|16|TRBD2
TGCGCCAGCAGCCTTCAGGCGGGGACTAGGATGGATGAGCAGTTCTTC
CASSLQAGTRMDEQFF
>TRBJ2-3|TRBV27|-|15|-
TGTGCCAGCAGACCACGAACTGGTGCCACAGATACGCAGTATTTT
CASRPRTGATDTQYF
>TRBJ2-5|TRBV29-1|-|13|-
TGCAGCGGCGTGGACAGCCATCAAGAGACCCAGTACTTC
CSGVDSHQETQYF
>TRBJ1-2|TRBV11-2|-|15|TRBD1
TGTGCCAGCAGCTTAGTGGGGACAGGGGGGTATGGCTACACCTTC
CASSLVGTGGYGYTF
>TRBJ2-3|TRBV5-1|-|14|TRBD2
TGCGCCAGCAGCGGGGGACTAACCACAGATACGCAGTATTTT
CASSGGLTTDTQYF
>TRBJ1-5|TRBV4-1|-|16|-
TGCGCCAGCAGCCAAGATCCAGGGTCCAGCAATCAGCCCCAGCATTTT
CASSQDPGSSNQPQHF
>TRBJ1-2|TRBV20-1|few|11|-
TGCAGTGCTAGAGGGGCCCTTTCCGTCCACTTC
CSARGALSVHF
>TRBJ2-1|TRBV18|-|15|TRBD2
TGTGCCAGCTCACCCGGGACTAGTGGGTACAGTGAGCAGTTCTTC
CASSPGTSGYSEQFF
>TRBJ2-5|TRBV7-9|-|14|TRBD1
TGTGCCAGCAGCTATTCGACAGGGAGAGAGACCCAGTACTTC
CASSYSTGRETQYF
>TRBJ1-1|TRBV28|-|17|TRBD1
TGTGCCAGCAGTCCTGGACAGGGGGCAGTCATGAACACTGAAGCTTTCTTT
CASSPGQGAVMNTEAFF
>TRBJ1-2|TRBV5-1|-|13|-
TGCGCCAGCAGTCCCACCGTCGCAGATGGCTACACCTTC
CASSPTVADGYTF
>TRBJ1-2|TRBV19|-|13|-
TGTGCCAGTAGACCACAGGGAGGCTATGGCTACACCTTC
CASRPQGGYGYTF